This TCR beta chain was observed in a study of blood T cells in healthy people across ages. Every donor contributed roughly 10 milliliters of peripheral blood by blood draw. On this clonotype: Antigen unknown.

V shed 2 bases, J shed 1 base, and the junction held 7 bases outside the gene matches. The CDR3 sequence is 17 residues long. Germline V gene sequence: CDR1 SGHKS, CDR2 YYEKEE (reference sequence). Next came a second PCR, run for about 7 to 12 cycles, which used a sample-barcoded 5' primer along with a J-beta primer mix. TCRdb re-analysed the 5' RACE reads in MiXCR, keeping a single row per CDR3 protein. Among approximately 1,100,000 distinct CDR3 sequences listed, 45% were seen once. Whole-study findings and limits: The unsorted PBMCs prevented any conclusive comparison of naive versus antigen-experienced cells.

This receptor was identified in a woman aged 60-75 years in good health. The sample comprised blood. The chain combines TRBV5-5 with TRBJ2-2, with TRBD1 matching 8 bases. Here the CDR3 reads CASSFWDRRRNTGELFF. The CDR3 DNA is TGTGCCAGCAGCTTTTGGGACAGGAGGCGGAACACCGGGGAGCTGTTTTTT.